The 18 T cell receptor beta chains below were found in one sample sequenced in a study of blood T cell repertoires in COVID-19 (dated by TCRdb to about 2020). Library preparation used the immunoSEQ multiplex PCR assay. Imported from immuneACCESS, the table was reduced by TCRdb to in-frame sequences with V and J called. These copies leave out some clones; in studies compared against another copy, an unresolved V gene accounts for under half, and the cause of the remainder is not known. The table for this sample lists more than 250,000 clones; approximately 85% of them were counted only once. The ten largest clones represent roughly 2.2% of the sample. The sample taken for sequencing was PBMCs or T cells enriched from blood (not recorded which). These receptors were obtained from a man aged 25-45 years who had recovered from COVID-19.

This clone appeared once. As DNA, the CDR3 is TGCGCCAGCAGCCAAGATCCTTGGGCAGTGCCCAATTCACCCCTCCACTTT. Protein: CASSQDPWAVPNSPLHF. V usage is TRBV4-3 and J usage is TRBJ1-6; D is ambiguous. Germline loops: CDR1 LGHNA, CDR2 YSLEER. The CDR3 runs 17 residues. Deletions cut 0 bases from V and 7 bases from J, with 16 bases between.

The V gene is TRBV12-2, the J gene TRBJ2-7; the table's D call of TRBD1 was not tested on the DNA. TRBV12-2 is listed as a pseudogene. This CDR3 region has 15 residues. The CDR3 is CASRCWDRSSYEQYF. For the CDR3, the DNA is TGTGCAAGTCGCTGCTGGGACAGAAGCTCCTACGAGCAGTACTTC.

For the CDR3, the DNA is TGTGCCAGCTCGGAAGGGGGCACGGTTTACAATGAGCAGTTCTTC. Amino acid sequence: CASSEGGTVYNEQFF. The rearrangement uses TRBV18 and TRBJ2-1; 7 bases match TRBD1. J was trimmed by 4 bases and V by 6 bases; bases with no gene match: 9. From germline, CDR1 is KGHSH and CDR2 LQKENI. The CDR3 loop spans 15 amino acids. The full variable domain, in which reference TRBV18 and TRBJ2-1 provide the parts outside the CDR3, is NAGVMQNPRHLVRRRGQEARLRCSPMKGHSHVYWYRQLPEEGLKFMVYLQKENIIDESGMPKERFSAEFPKEGPSILRIQQVVRGDSAAYFCASSEGGTVYNEQFFGPGTRLTVL.

This chain links TRBV7-9 with TRBJ1-2, with D unresolved. Trimming took 0 bases from V and 5 from J, leaving 13 bases between them. The CDR3 length is 15 residues. CDR1 is SEHNR and CDR2 is FQNEAQ in the germline V gene (reference sequence). The CDR3 loop reads CASSLADRARYGYTF. CDR3 bases: TGTGCCAGCAGCTTAGCCGACCGAGCTAGGTATGGCTACACCTTC. Drawing the rest from reference TRBV7-9 and TRBJ1-2, the complete variable domain is DTGVSQNPRHKITKRGQNVTFRCDPISEHNRLYWYRQTLGQGPEFLTYFQNEAQLEKSRLLSDRFSAERPKGSFSTLEIQRTEQGDSAMYLCASSLADRARYGYTFGSGTRLTVV.

The chain links TRBV7-9 to TRBJ2-3; 7 bases agree with TRBD1. CDR1 and CDR2 from the germline V gene are SEHNR and FQNEAQ (reference sequence). Unmatched junction bases numbered 16, after V lost 5 bases and J lost 5 bases. The CDR3 has 17 residues. The CDR3 region is CASSPPIGKGAIDTQYF. The CDR3 bases are TGTGCCAGCAGCCCTCCTATAGGAAAGGGGGCTATAGATACGCAGTATTTT.

The chain links TRBV9 to TRBJ1-4; maybe TRBD1 (5 bases). CDR1 is SGDLS, CDR2 YYNGEE, per germline. This CDR3 is 16 amino acids long. The V and J ends lost 3 bases and 6 bases respectively, with 18 bases between them. The CDR3 region has the DNA TGTGCCAGCAGCGCCCCGGAACGGACATCACATGAAAAACTGTTTTTT. Its translation is CASSAPERTSHEKLFF.

V is TRBV9 and J is TRBJ2-2; the D gene is possibly TRBD2 (5 bases). The CDR3 extends over 18 amino acids. V was trimmed by 0 bases and J by 1 base, leaving 16 bases between them. Germline lookup yields CDR1 SGDLS and CDR2 YYNGEE. CDR3 sequence reads: CASSVVLSGGLNTGELFF. For the CDR3, the DNA is TGTGCCAGCAGCGTAGTCCTCAGTGGCGGGCTGAACACCGGGGAGCTGTTTTTT.

This clone was seen a handful of times. The chain has TRBV30 and TRBJ1-1; a weak D match, TRBD1 (5 bases). Trimming left V 4 bases short and J 4 bases short, with 13 bases between. The CDR3 totals 13 residues. CDR1 is GTSNPN and CDR2 is SVGIG in the germline V gene (reference sequence). In DNA, the CDR3 is TGTGCCTGGACCCACCAGGGCGGCACTGAAGCTTTCTTT. It codes for CAWTHQGGTEAFF. The whole variable domain, remainder taken from reference TRBV30 and TRBJ1-1, is SQTIHQWPATLVQPVGSPLSLECTVEGTSNPNLYWYRQAAGRGLQLLFYSVGIGQISSEVPQNLSASRPQDRQFILSSKKLLLSDSGFYLCAWTHQGGTEAFFGQGTRLTVV.

This clone showed up just a few times. The chain carries TRBV11-3 and TRBJ1-3; D remains ambiguous. Deletions cut 10 bases from V and 3 bases from J, with 22 bases between. The CDR3 has 16 amino acids. Germline CDR1 SGHNT, CDR2 YENEEA. The CDR3 bases are TGTGCCATCCCTGAGAAAACTGCTGCCCTTGGAAACACCATATATTTT. It codes for CAIPEKTAALGNTIYF.

Remarks on this clone: A much bigger clone sits one base away, suggesting this may be a read error. The chain joins TRBV11-1 to TRBJ2-2; tentative D call: TRBD1 (6 bases). V lost 5 bases and J 1 base, leaving 8 bases between the germline ends. The CDR3 extends over 14 amino acids. Per the germline V gene, CDR1 is SGHAT and CDR2 is FQDESV (reference sequence). The CDR3 sequence is CASSVQGNTGELFF. The CDR3 DNA reads as TGTGCCAGCAGCGTACAGGGGAACACCGGGGAGCTGTTTTTT.

The rearrangement links TRBV3-1 (or the pseudogene TRBV3-2) to TRBJ2-7, with D unclear. CDR3 length: 12 residues. V was pared by 8 bases and J by 6 bases, with 14 bases between. The V gene's germline CDR1 is LGHDT and CDR2 YNNKEL (reference sequence). The CDR3 DNA reads as TGTGCCAGCCGCCCAACCTCAGGCGAGCAGTACTTC. Translating it yields CASRPTSGEQYF.

This chain uses TRBV6-5 with TRBJ2-7; D is possibly TRBD2 (7 bases). This CDR3 region has 16 residues. V was shortened by 2 bases and J by 5 bases, with 19 bases between the two germline ends. The germline gives CDR1 MNHEY, CDR2 SVGAGI. As DNA, the CDR3 is TGTGCCAGCAGTTACAAGTCGGGGGGCCCAATGAACGAGCAGTACTTC. It encodes CASSYKSGGPMNEQYF.

V and J are TRBV2 and TRBJ1-4, with 7 bases fitting TRBD1. Trimming cost V 0 bases and J 6 bases; bases outside gene matches: 7. This CDR3 region has 16 residues. The V gene's germline CDR1 is SNHLY and CDR2 FYNNEI. CDR3 coding DNA: TGTGCCAGCAGTGAAGCGCGACAGGGACGGGATGAAAAACTGTTTTTT. Encoded protein: CASSEARQGRDEKLFF.

This clone has a single count. V usage is TRBV5-1 and J usage is TRBJ1-1, with D perhaps TRBD1 (6 bases). The CDR3 consists of 14 residues. Germline-derived CDR1 and CDR2 are SGHRS and YFSETQ. V was pared by 7 bases and J by 1 base, with 14 bases between. CDR3 region: CASRSRGQNTEAFF. The CDR3, as DNA: TGCGCCAGCCGATCCAGGGGTCAGAACACTGAAGCTTTCTTT. The full variable domain, in which reference TRBV5-1 and TRBJ1-1 provide the parts outside the CDR3, is KAGVTQTPRYLIKTRGQQVTLSCSPISGHRSVSWYQQTPGQGLQFLFEYFSETQRNKGNFPGRFSGRQFSNSRSEMNVSTLELGDSALYLCASRSRGQNTEAFFGQGTRLTVV.

This chain uses TRBV7-9 with TRBJ2-7, with TRBD1 matching 9 bases. J lost 2 bases, V lost 5 bases, and 1 base had no gene match. The CDR3 consists of 13 residues. CDR1 SEHNR and CDR2 FQNEAQ come from the germline V gene (reference sequence). In DNA, the CDR3 is TGTGCCAGCAGCGGGACAGGGCCCTACGAGCAGTACTTC. Residues: CASSGTGPYEQYF.

V gene TRBV9 combines with J gene TRBJ2-3; 10 bases are a match to TRBD1. J gave up 2 bases and V 4 bases, and 7 bases lay outside the gene matches. There are 16 residues in the CDR3. CDR1 and CDR2 (germline): SGDLS, YYNGEE. The CDR3 loop is CASSTRTGGTTDTQYF. In DNA, the CDR3 is TGTGCCAGCAGCACGAGGACAGGGGGAACCACAGATACGCAGTATTTT.

The chain carries TRBV9 and TRBJ1-2; D gene unclear. The CDR3 is 14 residues long. Germline CDR1 is SGDLS and CDR2 is YYNGEE. Trimming removed 4 bases at V and 8 bases at J, with 18 bases between. CDR3 sequence reads: CASSPSKGDGGYTF. The DNA for the CDR3 is TGTGCCAGCAGCCCATCAAAGGGAGATGGAGGCTACACCTTC.

The chain employs TRBV9 and TRBJ2-1; D may be TRBD2 (5 bases). Trimming pared 6 bases from V and 0 bases from J, leaving 13 bases between. Germline assignment: CDR1 SGDLS and CDR2 YYNGEE. The CDR3 contains 15 residues. The chain's CDR3 is CASTGVGSSYNEQFF. Written as DNA, the CDR3 is TGTGCCAGCACCGGCGTGGGGAGCTCCTACAATGAGCAGTTCTTC.